This T cell receptor beta chain is from a study of shared clonotypes between healthy human individuals. Findings and caveats of the study: Limited genetic and exposure-history diversity came from having few donors. When compared with the clonotypes that were shared by all four sorted-subset donors, the non-shared clonotypes turned out to have lower generation probabilities. Investigators expected sequencing depth to affect clonotype sharing among donors.

With regard to this clone: Its antigen is as yet unknown.

Profiling relied on immunoSEQ multiplex PCR, and the TCRdb table lists in-frame clones only, not all of them. The sample has millions of clones; about 93% are singletons. V was clipped by 0 bases and J by 5 bases, with 12 bases between them. The CDR3 loop spans 14 amino acids. Germline-derived CDR1 and CDR2 are SGHNT and YYREEE (reference sequence). CD45RO-negative CD8 cells positively selected for CCR7 made up the naive population, which excluded terminally differentiated effector memory CD45RA+ cells. This chain links TRBV5-4 with TRBJ2-7, with a tentative D call TRBD1 (5 bases). Material for sequencing was naive CD8+ T cells from PBMCs. The clonotype originates from a man in his late teens or twenties in good health. Some clones in this sample may be carry-over from other donors' samples. CDR3 bases: TGTGCCAGCAGCTTGGGGGGCTCAAGGGACGAGCAGTACTTC. Translation: CASSLGGSRDEQYF.